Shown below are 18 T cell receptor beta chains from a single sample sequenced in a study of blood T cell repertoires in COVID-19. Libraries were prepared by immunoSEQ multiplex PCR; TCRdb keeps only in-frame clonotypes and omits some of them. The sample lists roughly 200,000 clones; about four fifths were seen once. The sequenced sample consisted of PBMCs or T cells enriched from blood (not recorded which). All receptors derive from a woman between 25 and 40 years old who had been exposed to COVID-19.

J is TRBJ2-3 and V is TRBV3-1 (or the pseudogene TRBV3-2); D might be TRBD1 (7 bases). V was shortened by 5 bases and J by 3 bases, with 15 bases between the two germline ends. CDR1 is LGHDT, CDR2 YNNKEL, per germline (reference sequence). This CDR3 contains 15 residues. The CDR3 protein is CASSEAGQRTDTQYF. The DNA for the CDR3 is TGTGCCAGCAGCGAGGCGGGACAGAGGACAGATACGCAGTATTTT.

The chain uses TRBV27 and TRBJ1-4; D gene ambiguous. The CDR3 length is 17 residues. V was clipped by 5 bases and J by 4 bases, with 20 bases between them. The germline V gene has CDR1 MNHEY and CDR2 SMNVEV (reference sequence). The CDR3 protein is CASSPLRLQRGNEKLFF. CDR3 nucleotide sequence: TGTGCCAGCAGTCCCTTGCGCTTACAGCGGGGTAATGAAAAACTGTTTTTT.

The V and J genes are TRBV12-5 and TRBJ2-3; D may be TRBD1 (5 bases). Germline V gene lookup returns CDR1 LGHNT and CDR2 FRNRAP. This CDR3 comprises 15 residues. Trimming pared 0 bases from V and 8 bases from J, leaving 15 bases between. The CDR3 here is CASGLVLKGVGTQYF. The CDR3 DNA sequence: TGTGCTAGTGGTTTGGTACTTAAAGGGGTCGGTACGCAGTATTTT.

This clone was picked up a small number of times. CDR3 DNA sequence: TGTGCCAGCAGCCCCATCAGCGGGGGCACCTACAATGAGCAGTTCTTC. Translating it yields CASSPISGGTYNEQFF. The V gene is TRBV4-2, the J gene TRBJ2-1; 8 bases line up with TRBD2. The CDR3 spans 16 residues. V shed 4 bases and J 2 bases; nucleotides not matched to a gene: 7. Germline V lookup: CDR1 LGHNA, CDR2 YNFKEQ.

CDR3 bases: TGTGCCAGCAGTGAAGGCGGAATTGGCGAAAAACTGTTTTTT. Its translation is CASSEGGIGEKLFF. The chain recombines TRBV2 with TRBJ1-4; D unclear. Germline assignment: CDR1 SNHLY and CDR2 FYNNEI. The germline V and J ends were trimmed by 1 base and 8 bases, with 11 bases remaining between them. There are 14 residues in the CDR3.

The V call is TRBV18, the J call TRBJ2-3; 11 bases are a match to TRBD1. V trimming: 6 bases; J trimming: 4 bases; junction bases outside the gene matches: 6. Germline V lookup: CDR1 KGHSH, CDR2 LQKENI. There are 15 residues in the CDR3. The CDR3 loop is CASSPDRGRSDTQYF. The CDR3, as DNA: TGTGCCAGCTCGCCGGACAGGGGGCGTTCAGATACGCAGTATTTT.

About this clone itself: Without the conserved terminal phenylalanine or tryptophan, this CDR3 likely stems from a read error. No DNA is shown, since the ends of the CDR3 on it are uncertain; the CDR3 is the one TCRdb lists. The CDR3 sequence: CASRAGSTR. This chain joins TRBV2 and TRBJ1-1; the D segment call TRBD1 is taken from the table without a DNA check. The CDR3 length is 9 residues, termini included. The V gene's germline CDR1 is SNHLY and CDR2 FYNNEI.

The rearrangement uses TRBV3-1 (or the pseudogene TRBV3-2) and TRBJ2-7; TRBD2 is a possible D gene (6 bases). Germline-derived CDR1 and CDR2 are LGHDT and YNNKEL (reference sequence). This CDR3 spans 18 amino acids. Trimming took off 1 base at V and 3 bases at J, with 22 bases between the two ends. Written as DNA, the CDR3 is TGTGCCAGCAGCCAAGCCCGGGGAACATCGCGGGGCTACTACGAGCAGTACTTC. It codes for CASSQARGTSRGYYEQYF.

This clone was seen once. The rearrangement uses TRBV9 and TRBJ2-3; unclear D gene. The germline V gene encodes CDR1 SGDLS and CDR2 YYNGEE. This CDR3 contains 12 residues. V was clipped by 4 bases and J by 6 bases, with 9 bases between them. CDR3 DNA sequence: TGTGCCAGCAGCCGACCAGGCGATACGCAGTATTTT. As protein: CASSRPGDTQYF.

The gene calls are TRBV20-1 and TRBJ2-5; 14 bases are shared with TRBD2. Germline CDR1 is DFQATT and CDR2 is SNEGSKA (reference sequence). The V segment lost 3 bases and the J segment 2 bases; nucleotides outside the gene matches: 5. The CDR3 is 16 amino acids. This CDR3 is CSASRGLAGAQETQYF. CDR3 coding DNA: TGCAGTGCTAGTAGGGGACTAGCGGGGGCTCAAGAGACCCAGTACTTC.

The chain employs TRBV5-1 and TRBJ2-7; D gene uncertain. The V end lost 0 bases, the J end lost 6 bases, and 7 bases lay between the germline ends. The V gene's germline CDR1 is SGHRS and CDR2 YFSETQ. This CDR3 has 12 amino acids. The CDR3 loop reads CASSLALSEQYF. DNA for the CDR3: TGCGCCAGCAGCTTGGCCCTCAGCGAGCAGTACTTC.

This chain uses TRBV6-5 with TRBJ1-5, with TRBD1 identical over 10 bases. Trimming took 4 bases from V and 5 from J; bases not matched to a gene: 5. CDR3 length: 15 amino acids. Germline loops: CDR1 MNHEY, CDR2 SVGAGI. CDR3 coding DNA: TGTGCCAGCAGTTCGACCGGGACAGGGGATCAGCCCCAGCATTTT. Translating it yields CASSSTGTGDQPQHF.

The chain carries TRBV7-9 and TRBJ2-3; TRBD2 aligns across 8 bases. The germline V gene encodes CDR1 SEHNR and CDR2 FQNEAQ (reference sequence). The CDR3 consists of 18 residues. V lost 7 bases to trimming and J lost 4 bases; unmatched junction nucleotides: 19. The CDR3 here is CASTAFSGGYIRPDTQYF. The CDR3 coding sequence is TGTGCCAGCACGGCCTTCAGCGGGGGCTACATCCGCCCAGATACGCAGTATTTT.

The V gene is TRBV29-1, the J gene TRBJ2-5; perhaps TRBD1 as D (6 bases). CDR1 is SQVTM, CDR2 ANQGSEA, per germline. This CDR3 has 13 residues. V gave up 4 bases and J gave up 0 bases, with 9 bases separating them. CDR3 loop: CSVGGTNQETQYF. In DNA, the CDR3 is TGCAGCGTTGGAGGGACAAACCAAGAGACCCAGTACTTC.

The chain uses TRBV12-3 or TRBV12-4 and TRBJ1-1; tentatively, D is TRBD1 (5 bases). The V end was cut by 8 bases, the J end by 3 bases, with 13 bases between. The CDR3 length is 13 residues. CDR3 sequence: CASQRGGDTEAFF. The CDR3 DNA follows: TGTGCCAGCCAGAGGGGAGGGGACACTGAAGCTTTCTTT.

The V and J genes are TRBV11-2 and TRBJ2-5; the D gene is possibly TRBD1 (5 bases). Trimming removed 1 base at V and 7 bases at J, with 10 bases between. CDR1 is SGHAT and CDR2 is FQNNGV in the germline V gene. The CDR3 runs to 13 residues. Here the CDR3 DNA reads TGTGCCAGCAGCTTAGGGGGCGCAGGGACCCAGTACTTC. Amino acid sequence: CASSLGGAGTQYF.

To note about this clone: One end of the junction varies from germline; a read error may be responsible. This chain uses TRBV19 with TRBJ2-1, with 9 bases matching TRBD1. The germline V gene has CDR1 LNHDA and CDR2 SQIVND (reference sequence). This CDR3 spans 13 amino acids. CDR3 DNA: TGTGCCAGTAGTGCCGTCCGGGACAGGGCCAGTCTCTTC. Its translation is CASSAVRDRASLF.

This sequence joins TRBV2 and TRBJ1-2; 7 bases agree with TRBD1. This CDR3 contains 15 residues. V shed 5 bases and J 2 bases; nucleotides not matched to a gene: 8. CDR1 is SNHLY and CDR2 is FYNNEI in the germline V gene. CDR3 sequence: CASSFWDSRNYGYTF. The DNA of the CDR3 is TGTGCCAGCAGTTTCTGGGACAGCCGAAACTATGGCTACACCTTC. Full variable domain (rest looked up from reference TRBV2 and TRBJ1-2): EPEVTQTPSHQVTQMGQEVILRCVPISNHLYFYWYRQILGQKVEFLVSFYNNEISEKSEIFDDQFSVERPDGSNFTLKIRSTKLEDSAMYFCASSFWDSRNYGYTFGSGTRLTVV.